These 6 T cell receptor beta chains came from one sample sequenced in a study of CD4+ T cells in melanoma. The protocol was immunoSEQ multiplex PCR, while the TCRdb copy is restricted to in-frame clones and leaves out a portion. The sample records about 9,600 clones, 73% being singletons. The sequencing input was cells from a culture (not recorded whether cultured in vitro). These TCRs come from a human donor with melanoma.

The CDR3 is CASGGVEGPNTGELFF. CDR3 bases: TGTGCCAGCGGGGGGGTGGAGGGTCCGAACACCGGGGAGCTGTTTTTT. The chain links TRBV2 to TRBJ2-2, with 7 bases lining up with TRBD2. Germline lookup yields CDR1 SNHLY and CDR2 FYNNEI. V trimming: 8 bases; J trimming: 0 bases; junction bases outside the gene matches: 9. The CDR3 is 16 residues long.

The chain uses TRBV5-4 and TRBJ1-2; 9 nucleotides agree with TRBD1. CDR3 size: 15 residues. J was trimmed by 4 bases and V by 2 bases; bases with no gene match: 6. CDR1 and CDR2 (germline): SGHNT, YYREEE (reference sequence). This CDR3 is CASSLSTGGSYGYTF. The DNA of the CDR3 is TGTGCCAGCAGCTTAAGTACAGGGGGCTCCTATGGCTACACCTTC.

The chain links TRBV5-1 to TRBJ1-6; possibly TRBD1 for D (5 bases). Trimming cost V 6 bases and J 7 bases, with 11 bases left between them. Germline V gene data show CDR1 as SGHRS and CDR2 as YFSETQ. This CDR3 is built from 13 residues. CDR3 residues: CASKVGDNSPLHF. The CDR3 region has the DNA TGCGCCAGCAAAGTTGGGGACAATTCACCCCTCCACTTT.

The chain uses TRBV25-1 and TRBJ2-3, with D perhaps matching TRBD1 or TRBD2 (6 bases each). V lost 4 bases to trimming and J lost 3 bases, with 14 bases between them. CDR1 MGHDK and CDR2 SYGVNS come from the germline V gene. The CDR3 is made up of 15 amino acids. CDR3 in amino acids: CASSARGVATDTQYF. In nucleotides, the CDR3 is TGTGCCAGCAGTGCGAGGGGGGTAGCGACAGATACGCAGTATTTT.

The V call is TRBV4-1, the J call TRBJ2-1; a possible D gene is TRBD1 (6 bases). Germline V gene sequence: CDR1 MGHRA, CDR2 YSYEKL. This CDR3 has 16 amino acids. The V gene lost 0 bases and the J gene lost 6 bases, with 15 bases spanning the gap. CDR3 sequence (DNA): TGCGCCAGCAGCCAAGATCGAACAGGGTCCCGCAATGAGCAGTTCTTC. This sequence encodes CASSQDRTGSRNEQFF.

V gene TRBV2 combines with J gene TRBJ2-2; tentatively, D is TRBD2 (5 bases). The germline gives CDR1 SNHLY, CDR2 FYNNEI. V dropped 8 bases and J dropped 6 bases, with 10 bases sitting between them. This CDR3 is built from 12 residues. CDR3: CASRHGAGELFF. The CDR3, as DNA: TGTGCCAGCCGTCACGGGGCCGGGGAGCTGTTTTTT.